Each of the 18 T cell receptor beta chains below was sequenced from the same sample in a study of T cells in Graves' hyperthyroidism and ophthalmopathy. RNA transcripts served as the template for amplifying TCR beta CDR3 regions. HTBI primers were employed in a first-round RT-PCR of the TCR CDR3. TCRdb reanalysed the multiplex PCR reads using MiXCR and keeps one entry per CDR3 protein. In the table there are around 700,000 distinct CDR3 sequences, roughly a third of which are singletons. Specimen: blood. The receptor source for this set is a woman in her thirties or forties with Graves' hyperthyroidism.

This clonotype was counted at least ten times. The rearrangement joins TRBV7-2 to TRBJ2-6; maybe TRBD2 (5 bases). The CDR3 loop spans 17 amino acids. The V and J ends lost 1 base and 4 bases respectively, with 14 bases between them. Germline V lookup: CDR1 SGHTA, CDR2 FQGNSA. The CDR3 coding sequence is TGTGCCAGCAGCTTAGGCCGGGGAATTGGCGGGGCCAACGTCCTGACTTTC. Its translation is CASSLGRGIGGANVLTF.

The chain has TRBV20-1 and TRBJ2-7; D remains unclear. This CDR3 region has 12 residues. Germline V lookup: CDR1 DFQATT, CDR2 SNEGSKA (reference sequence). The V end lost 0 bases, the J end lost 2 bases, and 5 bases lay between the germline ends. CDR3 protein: CSARDYTYEQYF. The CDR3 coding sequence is TGCAGTGCTAGAGATTATACCTACGAGCAGTACTTC.

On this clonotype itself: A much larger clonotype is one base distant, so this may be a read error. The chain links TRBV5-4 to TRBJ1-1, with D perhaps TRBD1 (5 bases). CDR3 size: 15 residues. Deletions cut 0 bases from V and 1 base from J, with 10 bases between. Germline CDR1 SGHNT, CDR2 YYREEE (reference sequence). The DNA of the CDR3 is TGTGCCAGCAGCTTGGATCCGGGGCGGAACACTGAAGCTTTCTTT. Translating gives CASSLDPGRNTEAFF.

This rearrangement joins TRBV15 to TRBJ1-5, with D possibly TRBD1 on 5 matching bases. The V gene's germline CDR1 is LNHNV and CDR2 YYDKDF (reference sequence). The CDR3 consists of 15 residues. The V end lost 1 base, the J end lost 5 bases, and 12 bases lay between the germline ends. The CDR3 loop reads CATSRGGGYYQPQHF. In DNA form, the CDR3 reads TGTGCCACCAGCAGAGGCGGGGGGTACTATCAGCCCCAGCATTTT.

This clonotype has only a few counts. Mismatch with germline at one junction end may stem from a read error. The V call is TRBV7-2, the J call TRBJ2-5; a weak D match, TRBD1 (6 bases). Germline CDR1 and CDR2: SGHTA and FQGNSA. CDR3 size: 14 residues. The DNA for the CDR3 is TGCGCCAGCAGCCAATCGAGGCAGGGGGAGACCCAGTACTTC. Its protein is CASSQSRQGETQYF.

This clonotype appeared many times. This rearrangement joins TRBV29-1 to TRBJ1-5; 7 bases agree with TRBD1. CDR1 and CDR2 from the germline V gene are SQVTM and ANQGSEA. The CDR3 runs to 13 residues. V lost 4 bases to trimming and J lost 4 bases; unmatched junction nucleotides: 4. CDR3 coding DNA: TGCAGCGTTGTGGCAGGGGGGAATCAGCCCCAGCATTTT. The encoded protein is CSVVAGGNQPQHF. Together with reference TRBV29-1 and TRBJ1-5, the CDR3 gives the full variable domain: SAVISQKPSRDICQRGTSLTIQCQVDSQVTMMFWYRQQPGQSLTLIATANQGSEATYESGFVIDKFPISRPNLTFSTLTVSNMSPEDSSIYLCSVVAGGNQPQHFGDGTRLSIL.

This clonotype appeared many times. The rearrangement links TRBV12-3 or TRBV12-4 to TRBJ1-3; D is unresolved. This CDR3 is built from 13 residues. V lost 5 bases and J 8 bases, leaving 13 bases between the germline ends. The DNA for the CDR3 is TGTGCCAGCAGTCGGGATAACGTGGACACCATATATTTT. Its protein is CASSRDNVDTIYF.

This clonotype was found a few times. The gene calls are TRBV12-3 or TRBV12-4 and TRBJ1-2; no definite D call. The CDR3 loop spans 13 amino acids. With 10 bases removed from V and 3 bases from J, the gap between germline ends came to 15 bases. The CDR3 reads CANLTLADYGYTF. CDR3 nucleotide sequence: TGTGCCAACTTAACGTTGGCGGACTATGGCTACACCTTC.

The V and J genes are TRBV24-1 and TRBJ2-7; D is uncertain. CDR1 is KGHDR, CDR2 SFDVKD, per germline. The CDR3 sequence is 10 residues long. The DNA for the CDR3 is TGTCCACACCGTGTCTACGAGCAGTACTTC. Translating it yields CPHRVYEQYF.

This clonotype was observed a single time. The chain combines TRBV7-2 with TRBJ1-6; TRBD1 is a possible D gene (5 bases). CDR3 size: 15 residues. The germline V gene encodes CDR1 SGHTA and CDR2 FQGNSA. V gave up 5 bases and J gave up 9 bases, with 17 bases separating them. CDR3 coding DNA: TGTGCCAGCAGCCCCGACAGTCAATTACTTTCACCCCTCCACTTT. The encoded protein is CASSPDSQLLSPLHF.

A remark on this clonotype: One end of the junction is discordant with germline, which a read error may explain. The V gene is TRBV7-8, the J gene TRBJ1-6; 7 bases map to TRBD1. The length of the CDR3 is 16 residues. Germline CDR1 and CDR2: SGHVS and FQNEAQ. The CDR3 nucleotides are TGCGCCAGCAGCCAAGAGGACAGGATCTATAATTCACCCCTCCACTTT. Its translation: CASSQEDRIYNSPLHF.

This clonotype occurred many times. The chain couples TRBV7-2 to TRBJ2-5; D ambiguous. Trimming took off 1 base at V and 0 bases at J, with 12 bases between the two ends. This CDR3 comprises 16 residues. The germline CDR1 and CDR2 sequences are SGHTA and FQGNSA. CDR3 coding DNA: TGTGCCAGCAGCTTAGTCGGCGGAATTAACCAAGAGACCCAGTACTTC. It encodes CASSLVGGINQETQYF.

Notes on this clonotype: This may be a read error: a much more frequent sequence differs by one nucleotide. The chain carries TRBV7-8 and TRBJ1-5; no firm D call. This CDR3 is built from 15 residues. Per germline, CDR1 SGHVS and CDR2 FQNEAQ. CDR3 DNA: TGTGCCAGCAGCTTAGATCAGAGCGGCTCGTTGCCCCAGCGTTTT. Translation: CASSLDQSGSLPQRF.

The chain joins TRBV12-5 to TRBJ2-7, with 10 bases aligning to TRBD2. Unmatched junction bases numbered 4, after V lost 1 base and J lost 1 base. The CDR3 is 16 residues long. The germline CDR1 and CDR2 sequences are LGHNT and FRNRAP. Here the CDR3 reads CASGLALAGMSYEQYF. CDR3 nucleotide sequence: TGTGCTAGTGGTTTGGCACTAGCGGGGATGTCCTACGAGCAGTACTTC.

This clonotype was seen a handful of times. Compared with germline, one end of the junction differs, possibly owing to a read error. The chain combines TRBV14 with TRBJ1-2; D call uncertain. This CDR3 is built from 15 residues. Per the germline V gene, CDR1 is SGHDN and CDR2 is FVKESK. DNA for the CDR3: TGCGCCAGCAGCCAAGATCCCCGGGGTTTGGGGGGCTACACCTTC. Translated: CASSQDPRGLGGYTF.

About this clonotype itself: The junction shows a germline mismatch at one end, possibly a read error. Here the CDR3 reads CTSSFGYGGSSYTF. The CDR3 DNA is TGTACCAGCAGTTTTGGGTACGGGGGTTCGTCCTACACCTTC. V gene TRBV12-3 or TRBV12-4 combines with J gene TRBJ1-2, with TRBD1 as a possible D gene (5 bases). There are 14 residues in the CDR3.

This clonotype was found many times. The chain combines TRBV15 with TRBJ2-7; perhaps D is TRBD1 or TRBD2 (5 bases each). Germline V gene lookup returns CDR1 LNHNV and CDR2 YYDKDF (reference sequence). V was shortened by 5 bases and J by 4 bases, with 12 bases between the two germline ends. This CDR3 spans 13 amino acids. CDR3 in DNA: TGTGCCACCAGCCGGGACCGACCGTACGAGCAGTACTTC. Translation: CATSRDRPYEQYF.

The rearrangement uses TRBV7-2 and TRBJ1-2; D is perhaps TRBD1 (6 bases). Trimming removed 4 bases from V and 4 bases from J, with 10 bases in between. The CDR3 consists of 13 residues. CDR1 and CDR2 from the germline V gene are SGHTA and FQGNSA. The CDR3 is CASSSGHFYGYTF. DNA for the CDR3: TGTGCCAGCAGCTCGGGACACTTCTATGGCTACACCTTC.